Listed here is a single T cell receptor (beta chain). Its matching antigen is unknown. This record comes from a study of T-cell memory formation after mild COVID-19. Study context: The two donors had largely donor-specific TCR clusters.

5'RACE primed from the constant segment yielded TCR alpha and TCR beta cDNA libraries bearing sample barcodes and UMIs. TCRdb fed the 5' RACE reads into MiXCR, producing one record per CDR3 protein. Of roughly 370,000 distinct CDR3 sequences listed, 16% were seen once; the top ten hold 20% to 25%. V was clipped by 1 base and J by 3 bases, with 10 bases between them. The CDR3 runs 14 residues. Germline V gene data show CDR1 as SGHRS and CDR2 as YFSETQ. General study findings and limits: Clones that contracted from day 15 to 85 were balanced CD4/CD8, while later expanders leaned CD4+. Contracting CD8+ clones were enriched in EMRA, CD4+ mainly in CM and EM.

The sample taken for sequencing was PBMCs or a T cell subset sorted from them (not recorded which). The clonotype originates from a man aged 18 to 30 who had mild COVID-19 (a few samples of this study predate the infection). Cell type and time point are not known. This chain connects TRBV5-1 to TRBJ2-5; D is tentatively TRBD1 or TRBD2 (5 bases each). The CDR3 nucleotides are TGCGCCAGCAGCTTGTCTGGGGACGAAGAGACCCAGTACTTC. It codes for CASSLSGDEETQYF.